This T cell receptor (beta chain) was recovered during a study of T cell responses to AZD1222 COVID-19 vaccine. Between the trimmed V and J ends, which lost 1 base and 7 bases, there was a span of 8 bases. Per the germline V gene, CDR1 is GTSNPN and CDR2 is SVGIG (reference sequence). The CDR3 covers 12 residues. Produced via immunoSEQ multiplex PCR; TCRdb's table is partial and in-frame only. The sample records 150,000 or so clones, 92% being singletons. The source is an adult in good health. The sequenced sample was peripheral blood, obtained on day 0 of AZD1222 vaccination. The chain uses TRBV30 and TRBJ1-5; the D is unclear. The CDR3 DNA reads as TGTGCCTGGAGTGGGGTTGCCCAGCCCCAGCATTTT. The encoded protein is CAWSGVAQPQHF. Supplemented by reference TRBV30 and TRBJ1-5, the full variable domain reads SQTIHQWPATLVQPVGSPLSLECTVEGTSNPNLYWYRQAAGRGLQLLFYSVGIGQISSEVPQNLSASRPQDRQFILSSKKLLLSDSGFYLCAWSGVAQPQHFGDGTRLSIL.